These 30 T cell receptor beta chains were all obtained from the same sample, sequenced in a study of CD8 T cells in ankylosing spondylitis. TCRdb fed the 5' RACE reads into MiXCR, producing one record per CDR3 protein. The sample has under 85,000 distinct CDR3 sequences; under 5.5% are singletons. Specimen: blood, either unsorted or a sorted T cell fraction (not recorded which). These receptors were collected from a male donor with ankylosing spondylitis or in good health (not recorded which).

At least ten counts were recorded for this clonotype. The chain couples TRBV6-5 to TRBJ2-1; the D gene is possibly TRBD2 (7 bases). CDR1 is MNHEY, CDR2 SVGAGI, per germline. The CDR3 is made up of 16 amino acids. Between the trimmed V and J ends, which lost 0 bases and 6 bases, there was a span of 15 bases. CDR3 in amino acids: CASSYSRGAIGNEQFF. The DNA for the CDR3 is TGTGCCAGCAGTTACTCTCGGGGGGCGATTGGCAATGAGCAGTTCTTC.

This clonotype was counted at least ten times. The CDR3 sequence: CATSGLGQGADTQYF. The CDR3 DNA sequence: TGTGCCACCAGTGGCCTAGGACAGGGCGCAGATACGCAGTATTTT. The chain recombines TRBV24-1 with TRBJ2-3, with 8 bases that match TRBD1. The CDR3 runs to 15 residues. Germline V gene lookup returns CDR1 KGHDR and CDR2 SFDVKD. Trimming took 5 bases from V and 4 from J; bases not matched to a gene: 7.

This clonotype was recorded many times. The V and J genes are TRBV5-1 and TRBJ2-2, with 8 bases lining up with TRBD1. In germline, CDR1 is SGHRS, CDR2 YFSETQ. V shed 4 bases and J 4 bases; nucleotides not matched to a gene: 6. The CDR3 is 15 amino acids. DNA for the CDR3: TGCGCCAGCAGCCTCGGACAGGGTGTCACCGGGGAGCTGTTTTTT. Its translation: CASSLGQGVTGELFF.

This clonotype was detected many times. The chain combines TRBV28 with TRBJ2-3; D possibly matches TRBD1 or TRBD2 (5 bases each). Trimming cost V 2 bases and J 1 base, with 10 bases left between them. This CDR3 has 15 amino acids. Germline V gene sequence: CDR1 MDHEN, CDR2 SYDVKM. The CDR3 DNA is TGTGCCAGCAGTTTACCAGGGCGGGGCACAGATACGCAGTATTTT. Protein sequence: CASSLPGRGTDTQYF.

This clonotype was observed at least ten times. The chain uses TRBV5-1 and TRBJ1-1, with 8 bases aligning to TRBD1. This CDR3 has 14 amino acids. Trimming took 2 bases from V and 1 from J; bases not matched to a gene: 1. Germline CDR1 is SGHRS and CDR2 is YFSETQ. CDR3 residues: CASSFGQGNTEAFF. The CDR3 coding sequence is TGCGCCAGCAGCTTTGGACAGGGGAACACTGAAGCTTTCTTT.

This clonotype was counted at least ten times. The V gene is TRBV29-1, the J gene TRBJ1-2; possible D gene TRBD1, 5 bases. Looked up from germline, CDR1 is SQVTM and CDR2 is ANQGSEA. The CDR3 sequence is 12 residues long. Trimming took 5 bases from V and 6 from J, leaving 13 bases between them. The CDR3 nucleotides read TGCAGCGTTTTCGGGGCAAAGGATGGCTACACCTTC. Residues: CSVFGAKDGYTF.

This clonotype has ten or more counts. The rearrangement uses TRBV29-1 and TRBJ2-3; TRBD1 agrees at 7 bases. Germline CDR1 is SQVTM and CDR2 is ANQGSEA. The CDR3 runs to 17 residues. Losses at the gene ends were 6 bases for V and 0 bases for J; bases not matched to a gene: 15. CDR3 in amino acids: CSVKGAWRSNSTDTQYF. CDR3 nucleotide sequence: TGCAGCGTCAAGGGGGCTTGGCGGAGCAACAGCACAGATACGCAGTATTTT.

This clonotype was seen at least ten times. J is TRBJ2-7 and V is TRBV10-3, with 8 bases lining up with TRBD2. CDR1 is ENHRY and CDR2 is SYGVKD in the germline V gene. This CDR3 contains 14 residues. V dropped 11 bases and J dropped 5; count of bases not matched to a gene: 14. CDR3 DNA: TGTGCCGCCGGGGGGGGCAGAAACGTTAACGAGCAGTACTTC. Its translation is CAAGGGRNVNEQYF.

In this sample, this clonotype turned up once. Possible read error: a much larger clone is one base away. V and J are TRBV4-2 and TRBJ2-7, with D possibly being TRBD2 (6 bases). The CDR3 has 14 residues. In germline, CDR1 is LGHNA, CDR2 YNFKEQ. CDR3 region: CVSSPGDSLLEQYF. CDR3 nucleotide sequence: TGTGTCAGCAGCCCGGGGGATTCCTTGCTCGAGCAGTACTTC.

This clonotype has a count of ten or more. The chain employs TRBV6-2 or TRBV6-3 and TRBJ2-7, with 9 nucleotides matching TRBD1. The J segment lost 0 bases and the V segment lost 6 bases, leaving 9 bases of the junction unmatched. Germline CDR1 reads MNHEY; CDR2 reads SVGEGT. The CDR3 consists of 16 residues. The CDR3: CASSNLGTGSSYEQYF. In DNA, the CDR3 is TGTGCCAGCAGCAATCTCGGGACAGGGAGCTCCTACGAGCAGTACTTC.

This clonotype was seen many times. The chain joins TRBV5-1 to TRBJ2-1, with D unresolved. Germline-derived CDR1 and CDR2 are SGHRS and YFSETQ. The CDR3 contains 12 residues. V lost 2 bases and J lost 10, with 10 bases in between. CDR3 sequence (DNA): TGCGCCAGCAGCTTTGGCGGCTGGGAGCAGTTCTTC. This codes for CASSFGGWEQFF.

As for this clonotype: This may stem from a read error, because a much larger clone lies one nucleotide away. CDR3: CSQSPGSSYNERFF. CDR3 nucleotide sequence: TGCAGCCAATCGCCGGGGAGCTCCTACAATGAGCGGTTCTTC. The gene calls are TRBV29-1 and TRBJ2-1; tentatively, D is TRBD2 (5 bases). The CDR3 is 14 residues long. Germline V gene data show CDR1 as SQVTM and CDR2 as ANQGSEA.

At least ten counts were recorded for this clonotype. The rearrangement joins TRBV5-1 to TRBJ2-5, with D maybe TRBD1 (5 bases). Germline lookup yields CDR1 SGHRS and CDR2 YFSETQ. The CDR3 sequence is 13 residues long. The germline V and J ends were trimmed by 0 bases and 3 bases, with 6 bases remaining between them. CDR3 region: CASSLGQKETQYF. CDR3 in DNA: TGCGCCAGCAGCTTGGGACAGAAAGAGACCCAGTACTTC.

DNA of the CDR3: TGTGCCAGTAGTAATCCAGGCTACTACAATGAGCAGTTCTTC. As protein: CASSNPGYYNEQFF. The rearrangement links TRBV19 to TRBJ2-1; D call uncertain. V was shortened by 4 bases and J by 3 bases, with 10 bases between the two germline ends. Germline V CDR1 and CDR2: LNHDA, SQIVND (reference sequence). The CDR3 spans 14 residues.

This clonotype was detected many times. The chain joins TRBV29-1 to TRBJ2-7; the D gene is possibly TRBD2 (6 bases). Trimming pared 4 bases from V and 2 bases from J, leaving 15 bases between. The V gene's germline CDR1 is SQVTM and CDR2 ANQGSEA. This CDR3 comprises 14 residues. CDR3 in DNA: TGCAGCGTTGCGGGAGAGGGTGGGACCTACGAGCAGTACTTC. As protein: CSVAGEGGTYEQYF.

This clonotype was seen many times. The chain is built from TRBV10-3 and TRBJ1-5; 7 bases align to TRBD1. CDR1 ENHRY and CDR2 SYGVKD come from the germline V gene. V was pared by 4 bases and J by 4 bases, with 7 bases of the junction left unmatched. This CDR3 is 15 amino acids long. For the CDR3, the DNA is TGTGCCATCAGTGCGGGCAGGGGGTCGAATCAGCCCCAGCATTTT. Its translation: CAISAGRGSNQPQHF.

This clonotype was seen many times. The chain links TRBV4-2 to TRBJ2-1; D gene uncertain. Trimming took 0 bases from V and 5 from J, leaving 11 bases between them. This CDR3 has 15 residues. CDR1 and CDR2 (germline): LGHNA, YNFKEQ. CDR3 protein: CASSQDRTENNEQFF. Here the CDR3 DNA reads TGTGCCAGCAGCCAAGATAGAACAGAGAACAATGAGCAGTTCTTC.

In this sample, this clonotype turned up many times. This chain uses TRBV6-1 with TRBJ2-1; TRBD1 or TRBD2 may be the D gene (6 bases each). Looked up from germline, CDR1 is MNHNS and CDR2 is SASEGT. Trimming removed 7 bases from V and 3 bases from J, with 16 bases in between. The CDR3 loop spans 15 amino acids. CDR3 protein: CASTKGGFDYNEQFF. CDR3 in DNA: TGTGCCAGCACTAAGGGGGGATTTGACTACAATGAGCAGTTCTTC.

This clonotype was seen a few times. The chain employs TRBV27 and TRBJ2-6; no firm D call. In germline, CDR1 is MNHEY, CDR2 SMNVEV (reference sequence). The V gene lost 2 bases and the J gene lost 4 bases, with 6 bases spanning the gap. This CDR3 has 14 amino acids. DNA for the CDR3: TGTGCCAGCAGTTTAATTGGGGGGGCCAACGTCCTGACTTTC. It specifies CASSLIGGANVLTF.

This clonotype appeared many times. The rearrangement links TRBV27 to TRBJ1-2; 9 bases match TRBD1. Looked up from germline, CDR1 is MNHEY and CDR2 is SMNVEV (reference sequence). Trimming removed 3 bases from V and 8 bases from J; junction bases left unmatched: 13. The CDR3 covers 16 residues. The CDR3 sequence: CASSFLTPGQGTGYTF. CDR3 in DNA: TGTGCCAGCAGTTTCCTGACGCCGGGACAGGGAACGGGCTACACCTTC.

This clonotype came up many times. The V call is TRBV12-3 or TRBV12-4, the J call TRBJ2-1, with D possibly being TRBD1 (6 bases). V gave up 2 bases and J gave up 3 bases, with 8 bases separating them. This CDR3 is 14 amino acids long. CDR3 coding DNA: TGTGCCAGCAGTTTAAGGGACATCTACAATGAGCAGTTCTTC. This gives the protein CASSLRDIYNEQFF.

This clonotype appeared many times. This chain links TRBV5-1 with TRBJ2-3; D perhaps matches TRBD2 (6 bases). V was cut by 1 base and J by 3 bases, with 9 bases left in between. The CDR3 extends over 14 amino acids. CDR1 is SGHRS and CDR2 is YFSETQ in the germline V gene. CDR3 sequence reads: CASSLYGGTDTQYF. In nucleotides, the CDR3 is TGCGCCAGCAGCTTGTACGGGGGAACAGATACGCAGTATTTT.

This clonotype was detected many times. The V call is TRBV18, the J call TRBJ2-1; D not certain. Germline assignment: CDR1 KGHSH and CDR2 LQKENI. The CDR3 length is 14 residues. Trimming left V 0 bases short and J 6 bases short, with 9 bases between. The CDR3 loop reads CASSPPTNPNEQFF. CDR3 nucleotide sequence: TGTGCCAGCTCACCACCGACAAATCCCAATGAGCAGTTCTTC.

The gene calls are TRBV11-3 and TRBJ2-7, with D unresolved. V lost 1 base, J lost 2 bases, and 9 bases lay in between. Germline V gene sequence: CDR1 SGHNT, CDR2 YENEEA. The CDR3 runs to 14 residues. The chain's CDR3 is CASSLAGPTYEQYF. CDR3 nucleotides: TGTGCCAGCAGCTTAGCTGGACCTACCTACGAGCAGTACTTC. The full variable domain, in which reference TRBV11-3 and TRBJ2-7 provide the parts outside the CDR3, is EAGVVQSPRYKIIEKKQPVAFWCNPISGHNTLYWYLQNLGQGPELLIRYENEEAVDDSQLPKDRFSAERLKGVDSTLKIQPAELGDSAVYLCASSLAGPTYEQYFGPGTRLTVT.

This clonotype was observed at least ten times. The V and J genes are TRBV12-3 or TRBV12-4 and TRBJ2-1; D not resolved. The V gene lost 5 bases and the J gene lost 6 bases, with 11 bases spanning the gap. The CDR3 extends over 13 amino acids. The CDR3 DNA reads as TGTGCCAGCAGTGGAAGGACGGGCAATGAGCAGTTCTTC. Its translation: CASSGRTGNEQFF.

This clonotype was observed at least ten times. V is TRBV19 and J is TRBJ2-5; 7 nucleotides match TRBD1. This CDR3 is built from 16 residues. J was trimmed by 4 bases and V by 5 bases; bases with no gene match: 13. Germline-derived CDR1 and CDR2 are LNHDA and SQIVND (reference sequence). The CDR3 spells CASSPHTGEWVETQYF. In nucleotides, the CDR3 is TGTGCCAGTAGTCCCCACACAGGGGAGTGGGTAGAGACCCAGTACTTC.

This clonotype was counted at least ten times. The chain carries TRBV7-2 and TRBJ2-7; 8 bases agree with TRBD1. V was pared by 4 bases and J by 1 base, with 12 bases of the junction left unmatched. Per germline, CDR1 SGHTA and CDR2 FQGNSA. The CDR3 contains 17 residues. CDR3 in DNA: TGTGCCAGCAGCTCAAGGCCCGGGACAGGAAGTTCCTACGAGCAGTACTTC. Translation gives CASSSRPGTGSSYEQYF.

About this clonotype itself: At one boundary the junction diverges from the germline segment, which might be a read error. V usage is TRBV10-1 and J usage is TRBJ1-5; D is unresolved. CDR1 is WNHNN, CDR2 SYGVQD, per germline (reference sequence). The CDR3 is 17 amino acids. CDR3 bases: TGCGCCAGCAGTGTCCCCGAAGCACGGTATAGCAATCGGCCCCAGCATTTT. Its translation is CASSVPEARYSNRPQHF.

This clonotype was recorded at least ten times. CDR3 loop: CASTPGTGPYEQYF. CDR3 nucleotide sequence: TGTGCCAGCACCCCCGGGACGGGGCCCTACGAGCAGTACTTC. The chain links TRBV12-3 or TRBV12-4 to TRBJ2-7; D may be TRBD1 or TRBD2 (5 bases each). V gave up 7 bases and J gave up 2 bases, with 15 bases separating them. There are 14 residues in the CDR3.

This clonotype was recorded at least ten times. The chain uses TRBV6-5 and TRBJ2-7; a weak D match, TRBD2 (5 bases). Trimming took 2 bases from V and 3 from J, leaving 11 bases between them. Germline assignment: CDR1 MNHEY and CDR2 SVGAGI. The length of the CDR3 is 14 residues. CDR3 DNA sequence: TGTGCCAGCAGTTACGCTAGCAGGTACTACGAGCAGTACTTC. Translated, it gives CASSYASRYYEQYF.